This entry features one T cell receptor beta chain sequence. CDR1 and CDR2 from the germline V gene are SQVTM and ANQGSEA. This CDR3 is built from 13 residues. Between the trimmed V and J ends, which lost 4 bases and 4 bases, there was a span of 11 bases. Symptom resolution, clearance, or two negative PCRs marked the recovered donors of Cohort 3. This record comes from a study of blood T cell repertoires in COVID-19. Profiled with immunoSEQ multiplex PCR; TCRdb holds only in-frame clones, not every one. The sample consists of some 490,000 clones, about nine tenths of them appearing once. The clonotype originates from a woman aged 60-75 years who had recovered from COVID-19. Sequencing was performed on PBMCs or T cells enriched from blood (not recorded which). V gene TRBV29-1 combines with J gene TRBJ2-1; D remains unclear. The CDR3 DNA follows: TGCAGCGTTGTAGCTACCCTTTACAATGAGCAGTTCTTC. It yields the protein CSVVATLYNEQFF.